Below are 20 T cell receptor beta chains sequenced from a single sample in a study of blood T cell repertoires in COVID-19. Assay: immunoSEQ multiplex PCR; the TCRdb copy retains only in-frame clones and omits some. The sample has 170,000 or so clones; about 80% are singletons. Sequenced: peripheral blood. Receptors originate from a man between 65 and 79 years old with active or convalescent COVID-19.

This rearrangement joins TRBV10-3 to TRBJ1-3, with D tentatively TRBD1 (5 bases). This CDR3 has 15 residues. Germline CDR1 is ENHRY and CDR2 is SYGVKD. DNA of the CDR3: TGTGCGAGCAATCCCGGATCGGGGGCTGGAAACACCATATATTTT. Amino acids: CASNPGSGAGNTIYF.

The chain links TRBV18 to TRBJ2-1, with TRBD2 matching 10 bases. V was clipped by 3 bases and J by 8 bases; unmatched bases: 7. The CDR3 loop spans 15 amino acids. CDR1 and CDR2 from the germline V gene are KGHSH and LQKENI. DNA for the CDR3: TGTGCCAGCTCACCTGGACTAGCGGACGAGGATGAGCAGTTCTTC. Protein: CASSPGLADEDEQFF.

The V and J genes are TRBV18 and TRBJ1-4; possibly TRBD1 for D (6 bases). The germline V and J ends were trimmed by 4 bases and 1 base, with 13 bases remaining between them. The germline V gene has CDR1 KGHSH and CDR2 LQKENI. The CDR3 is 16 amino acids. The CDR3 sequence: CASSRGQTGTNEKLFF. The CDR3 bases are TGTGCCAGCTCACGTGGTCAGACAGGAACTAATGAAAAACTGTTTTTT.

V and J are TRBV3-1 (or the pseudogene TRBV3-2) and TRBJ2-5; TRBD1 might be the D (6 bases). Trimming pared 4 bases from V and 3 bases from J, leaving 9 bases between. The CDR3 has 13 amino acids. The germline V gene encodes CDR1 LGHDT and CDR2 YNNKEL (reference sequence). The CDR3, as DNA: TGTGCCAGCAGCCTTCGACAGGAAGAGACCCAGTACTTC. It is translated as CASSLRQEETQYF.

This clone was seen ten or more times. This sequence joins TRBV9 and TRBJ2-7, with D maybe TRBD2 (5 bases). Germline V CDR1 and CDR2: SGDLS, YYNGEE. This CDR3 spans 13 amino acids. V was clipped by 4 bases and J by 7 bases, with 15 bases between them. The CDR3 loop reads CASSPRGSGEQYF. The DNA of the CDR3 is TGTGCCAGCAGCCCACGGGGTTCTGGGGAGCAGTACTTC.

The V gene is TRBV5-4, the J gene TRBJ2-1; a weak D match, TRBD1 (5 bases). V was clipped by 4 bases and J by 4 bases, with 18 bases between them. Germline CDR1 is SGHNT and CDR2 is YYREEE (reference sequence). The CDR3 runs to 16 residues. For the CDR3, the DNA is TGTGCCAGCAGCGAGCCAGACAGTGCTGCTTACAATGAGCAGTTCTTC. It is translated as CASSEPDSAAYNEQFF.

The chain couples TRBV7-9 to TRBJ2-7, with a tentative D call TRBD1 (6 bases). This CDR3 has 16 residues. Germline CDR1 and CDR2: SEHNR and FQNEAQ (reference sequence). V lost 7 bases, J lost 2 bases, and 21 bases lay in between. The CDR3 nucleotides read TGTGCCAGCACCTTCACGGAAGGGCAGGGGCCCTACGAGCAGTACTTC. Translation gives CASTFTEGQGPYEQYF.

This clone occurred a few times. This rearrangement joins TRBV5-4 to TRBJ2-7; TRBD1 matches at 7 bases. Germline V gene data show CDR1 as SGHNT and CDR2 as YYREEE (reference sequence). Trimming removed 6 bases from V and 3 bases from J; junction bases left unmatched: 6. The CDR3 contains 13 residues. The CDR3 DNA is TGTGCCAGCACACGACAGGGAAACTACGAGCAGTACTTC. It is translated as CASTRQGNYEQYF.

CDR3 sequence reads: CARRHFQPQHF. CDR3 in DNA: TGTGCCAGAAGACATTTTCAGCCCCAGCATTTT. The V and J genes are TRBV5-3 and TRBJ1-5; D is uncertain. Being an ORF, TRBV5-3 has a function that is uncertain. The CDR3 sequence is 11 residues long. Trimming pared 5 bases from V and 6 bases from J, leaving 6 bases between.

The V and J genes are TRBV5-1 and TRBJ2-3; 8 bases are shared with TRBD1. The CDR3 contains 14 residues. After removal of 6 bases from V and 4 bases from J, the junction contained 7 bases not matched to a gene. CDR1 SGHRS and CDR2 YFSETQ come from the germline V gene. CDR3: CASTPDRAADTQYF. As DNA, the CDR3 is TGCGCCAGCACTCCGGACAGGGCCGCAGATACGCAGTATTTT.

The rearrangement joins TRBV7-2 to TRBJ2-7; a possible D gene is TRBD2 (5 bases). Germline CDR1 SGHTA, CDR2 FQGNSA. The CDR3 runs 13 residues. With 6 bases removed from V and 2 bases from J, the gap between germline ends came to 11 bases. CDR3 residues: CASRLSGTYEQYF. In DNA, the CDR3 is TGTGCCAGCAGGTTGAGCGGTACCTACGAGCAGTACTTC.

The chain carries TRBV6-5 and TRBJ1-1, with 9 bases identical to TRBD1. The length of the CDR3 is 15 residues. Trimming removed 6 bases from V and 5 bases from J; junction bases left unmatched: 10. The germline V gene encodes CDR1 MNHEY and CDR2 SVGAGI. This CDR3 is CASSHTGGAETEAFF. The DNA of the CDR3 is TGTGCCAGCAGCCATACAGGGGGCGCGGAAACTGAAGCTTTCTTT.

This chain links TRBV27 with TRBJ2-7; 8 positions match TRBD1. The germline CDR1 and CDR2 sequences are MNHEY and SMNVEV (reference sequence). The CDR3 is made up of 15 amino acids. V trimming: 2 bases; J trimming: 5 bases; junction bases outside the gene matches: 8. CDR3 loop: CASSLRWQGANEQYF. As DNA, the CDR3 is TGTGCCAGCAGTTTACGGTGGCAGGGGGCAAACGAGCAGTACTTC.

The V gene is TRBV7-2, the J gene TRBJ2-7; 7 positions agree with TRBD1. The V gene end was trimmed by 5 bases and the J gene end by 4 bases; junction bases not matched to a gene: 8. Per the germline V gene, CDR1 is SGHTA and CDR2 is FQGNSA. This CDR3 contains 14 residues. CDR3 sequence (DNA): TGTGCCAGCAGCCGTACAGGGGTCGGGTACGAGCAGTACTTC. Encoded protein: CASSRTGVGYEQYF. Using reference TRBV7-2 and TRBJ2-7 for the parts outside the CDR3, the full variable domain is GAGVSQSPSNKVTEKGKDVELRCDPISGHTALYWYRQSLGQGLEFLIYFQGNSAPDKSGLPSDRFSAERTGGSVSTLTIQRTQQEDSAVYLCASSRTGVGYEQYFGPGTRLTVT.

The rearrangement links TRBV29-1 to TRBJ2-5; D not resolved. Germline CDR1 is SQVTM and CDR2 is ANQGSEA. CDR3 length: 13 residues. The germline V and J ends were trimmed by 4 bases and 1 base, with 10 bases remaining between them. For the CDR3, the DNA is TGCAGCGTTGGGAGCCCAGCCCAAGAGACCCAGTACTTC. It specifies CSVGSPAQETQYF.

CDR3 residues: CASSLVGQSNYGYTF. The CDR3 region has the DNA TGTGCCAGCAGCTTAGTCGGACAGTCTAACTATGGCTACACCTTC. This rearrangement joins TRBV7-8 to TRBJ1-2, with D possibly being TRBD1 (6 bases). The CDR3 extends over 15 amino acids. The V and J ends lost 1 base and 0 bases respectively, with 9 bases between them. Germline V gene sequence: CDR1 SGHVS, CDR2 FQNEAQ.

The chain uses TRBV5-6 and TRBJ1-5; weak D call: TRBD1 (6 bases). The length of the CDR3 is 16 residues. The V end lost 1 base, the J end lost 1 base, and 12 bases lay between the germline ends. From germline, CDR1 is SGHDT and CDR2 YYEEEE. CDR3 DNA: TGTGCCAGCAGCTTGTACGCAGGGGCGAGCAATCAGCCCCAGCATTTT. It encodes CASSLYAGASNQPQHF.

This chain connects TRBV7-2 to TRBJ1-3; D might be TRBD1 (5 bases). This CDR3 comprises 15 residues. V lost 5 bases and J 4 bases, leaving 15 bases between the germline ends. Germline V CDR1 and CDR2: SGHTA, FQGNSA. Here the CDR3 DNA reads TGTGCCAGCAGCCCCTACGTCAGGACAGGAAACACCATATATTTT. The encoded protein is CASSPYVRTGNTIYF.

This chain links TRBV18 with TRBJ2-7; no firm D call. The V end was cut by 3 bases, the J end by 3 bases, with 3 bases between. Germline V lookup: CDR1 KGHSH, CDR2 LQKENI. The CDR3 sequence is 11 residues long. Here the CDR3 reads CASSPNYEQYF. The DNA for the CDR3 is TGTGCCAGCTCACCTAACTACGAGCAGTACTTC.

As concerns this clone: Mismatch with germline at one junction end may stem from a read error. The CDR3 here is CASTQGATRTGELFF. CDR3 sequence (DNA): TGCGCCAGCACCCAAGGGGCCACCAGGACCGGGGAGCTGTTTTTT. The chain uses TRBV4-1 and TRBJ2-2, with TRBD1 as a possible D gene (5 bases). The CDR3 sequence is 15 residues long. Germline CDR1 reads MGHRA; CDR2 reads YSYEKL.